Below are 21 T cell receptor beta chains sequenced from a single sample in a study of T cell responses to AZD1222 COVID-19 vaccine. TCRdb's table, derived via immunoSEQ multiplex PCR, lists solely in-frame clones and lacks some. Found here are roughly 200,000 clones, about 93% of them singletons; the top ten hold 0.8% to 1.3%. The sequences come from peripheral blood, collected 28 days after the second dose of the MenACWY control vaccine. These receptors originate from an adult who received the MenACWY meningococcal vaccine as a control.

The CDR3, as DNA: TGTGCCAGCTCACCAGACGGTACAATCTATGGCTACACCTTC. This translates into CASSPDGTIYGYTF. The chain uses TRBV18 and TRBJ1-2, with D unclear. In germline, CDR1 is KGHSH, CDR2 LQKENI. V lost 2 bases, J lost 4 bases, and 11 bases lay in between. The CDR3 has 14 residues.

To note about this clone: Additional DNA sequences in this sample encode the identical CDR3. V usage is TRBV5-6 and J usage is TRBJ1-3, with a tentative D call TRBD1 (6 bases). The CDR3 consists of 14 residues. Trimming cost V 0 bases and J 2 bases, with 6 bases left between them. Germline V gene data show CDR1 as SGHDT and CDR2 as YYEEEE. The CDR3 region has the DNA TGTGCCAGCAGCTTGGGACAGGCTGGAAACACCATATATTTT. This sequence encodes CASSLGQAGNTIYF.

V is TRBV5-8 and J is TRBJ1-3; D may be TRBD1 (6 bases). CDR3 size: 15 residues. Germline loops: CDR1 SGHTS, CDR2 YDEGEE. The ends were cut back, 0 bases at V and 3 bases at J, with 10 bases in the middle. In DNA form, the CDR3 reads TGTGCCAGCAGCTTGGTGGGGGCAAGTGGAAACACCATATATTTT. Amino acids: CASSLVGASGNTIYF.

The chain combines TRBV18 with TRBJ2-3; D gene unclear. The germline V gene has CDR1 KGHSH and CDR2 LQKENI. V lost 6 bases, J lost 5 bases, and 18 bases lay in between. This CDR3 is built from 15 residues. CDR3 loop: CASSLQGRMGDTQYF. For the CDR3, the DNA is TGTGCCAGCTCCTTACAAGGACGGATGGGAGATACGCAGTATTTT.

The V and J genes are TRBV5-1 and TRBJ1-1, with TRBD1 identical over 8 bases. This CDR3 comprises 15 residues. CDR1 is SGHRS, CDR2 YFSETQ, per germline. V was pared by 4 bases and J by 0 bases, with 5 bases of the junction left unmatched. The CDR3 region is CASSPGDRLNTEAFF. CDR3 nucleotide sequence: TGCGCCAGCAGCCCGGGGGACAGGTTGAACACTGAAGCTTTCTTT. The full variable domain, completed using reference TRBV5-1 and TRBJ1-1, is KAGVTQTPRYLIKTRGQQVTLSCSPISGHRSVSWYQQTPGQGLQFLFEYFSETQRNKGNFPGRFSGRQFSNSRSEMNVSTLELGDSALYLCASSPGDRLNTEAFFGQGTRLTVV.

The CDR3 reads CAWSVERGNSPLHF. The CDR3 DNA reads as TGTGCCTGGAGTGTGGAACGGGGTAATTCACCCCTCCACTTT. This chain links TRBV30 with TRBJ1-6; D gene ambiguous. The CDR3 extends over 14 amino acids. Germline V gives CDR1 GTSNPN, CDR2 SVGIG (reference sequence). Between the trimmed V and J ends, which lost 0 bases and 6 bases, there was a span of 9 bases.

The chain joins TRBV29-1 to TRBJ2-1; D is undetermined. The CDR3 totals 13 residues. Germline assignment: CDR1 SQVTM and CDR2 ANQGSEA. The ends were cut back, 4 bases at V and 0 bases at J, with 7 bases in the middle. The CDR3 DNA reads TGCAGCGTTGTAGGGAACTCCTACAATGAGCAGTTCTTC. It specifies CSVVGNSYNEQFF.

In DNA form, the CDR3 reads TGTGCCAGCAGCCCGGGAGGGATCAACAATCAGCCCCAGCATTTT. Translating it yields CASSPGGINNQPQHF. This chain joins TRBV7-2 and TRBJ1-5; D not certain. From germline, CDR1 is SGHTA and CDR2 FQGNSA. The CDR3 has 15 amino acids. The V end lost 5 bases, the J end lost 3 bases, and 14 bases lay between the germline ends.

J is TRBJ1-1 and V is TRBV19; D is undetermined. V was shortened by 4 bases and J by 3 bases, with 12 bases between the two germline ends. Germline CDR1 LNHDA, CDR2 SQIVND (reference sequence). The CDR3 contains 14 residues. CDR3 DNA sequence: TGTGCCAGTAGTACAGAAGGTCGCTACACTGAAGCTTTCTTT. As protein: CASSTEGRYTEAFF.

V is TRBV30 and J is TRBJ2-2, with D maybe TRBD1 (5 bases). The CDR3 is 17 amino acids. CDR1 and CDR2 (germline): GTSNPN, SVGIG (reference sequence). V shed 1 base and J shed 4 bases, with 19 bases lying between them. The CDR3 loop is CAWSATPGARLTGELFF. The CDR3 nucleotides are TGTGCCTGGAGTGCTACGCCTGGGGCGCGTCTCACCGGGGAGCTGTTTTTT.

The chain joins TRBV5-1 to TRBJ1-1; D call uncertain. The CDR3 spans 13 residues. CDR1 and CDR2 from the germline V gene are SGHRS and YFSETQ. Trimming removed 1 base from V and 4 bases from J, with 8 bases in between. The CDR3 here is CASSLRPTTEAFF. The CDR3 coding sequence is TGCGCCAGCAGCTTGCGGCCGACCACTGAAGCTTTCTTT.

The J gene is TRBJ1-2, the V gene TRBV7-2; D uncertain. This CDR3 is 13 amino acids long. Trimming took 5 bases from V and 1 from J, leaving 8 bases between them. Germline V CDR1 and CDR2: SGHTA, FQGNSA. The CDR3 DNA reads as TGTGCCAGCAGCCGGGAGAGTAACTATGGCTACACCTTC. Its protein product is CASSRESNYGYTF.

The chain combines TRBV15 with TRBJ2-7; 11 positions agree with TRBD1. Germline CDR1 and CDR2: LNHNV and YYDKDF (reference sequence). The trim removed 3 bases at V and 5 bases at J, leaving 6 bases unmatched. The CDR3 is 15 amino acids. CDR3 nucleotides: TGTGCCACCAGCAGGGGGGGACAGGGGGTCCACGAGCAGTACTTC. As protein: CATSRGGQGVHEQYF.

CDR3 amino acids: CASSTWTGLSNQPQHF. The CDR3 DNA reads as TGTGCCAGTAGTACTTGGACAGGGCTCAGCAATCAGCCCCAGCATTTT. The gene calls are TRBV19 and TRBJ1-5, with 8 bases fitting TRBD1. V lost 4 bases to trimming and J lost 1 base; unmatched junction nucleotides: 6. This CDR3 region has 16 residues. The germline gives CDR1 LNHDA, CDR2 SQIVND (reference sequence).

The chain couples TRBV3-1 (or the pseudogene TRBV3-2) to TRBJ1-6, with 7 bases identical to TRBD1. This CDR3 spans 14 amino acids. Germline V gene lookup returns CDR1 LGHDT and CDR2 YNNKEL (reference sequence). J was trimmed by 7 bases and V by 5 bases; bases with no gene match: 5. CDR3 sequence (DNA): TGTGCCAGCAGCTCCGGGACAGTAAATTCACCCCTCCACTTT. It yields the protein CASSSGTVNSPLHF.

This clone was counted once. One end of the junction does not line up with germline, which may come from a read error. J is TRBJ2-3 and V is TRBV27, with 8 bases fitting TRBD2. This CDR3 is 18 amino acids long. In germline, CDR1 is MNHEY, CDR2 SMNVEV (reference sequence). The CDR3, as DNA: TGTGCCGGCAGTTTATCAAACAGACCGGGACTAGGGGCAGATACGCAGTATTTT. Translation: CAGSLSNRPGLGADTQYF.

CDR3 bases: TGCGCCAGCAGCCCGACTAAATCCCGATACAGGGCCCAGAATCAGCCCCAGCATTTT. It is translated as CASSPTKSRYRAQNQPQHF. This chain uses TRBV4-1 with TRBJ1-5; maybe TRBD1 (6 bases). In germline, CDR1 is MGHRA, CDR2 YSYEKL. The V gene lost 4 bases and the J gene lost 4 bases, with 26 bases spanning the gap. The length of the CDR3 is 19 residues.

A single count supports this clone. This chain links TRBV25-1 with TRBJ2-1, with D possibly matching TRBD2 (5 bases). Trimming cost V 3 bases and J 11 bases, with 8 bases left between them. The CDR3 has 11 residues. The germline CDR1 and CDR2 sequences are MGHDK and SYGVNS. CDR3 loop: CASSELGKQFF. The CDR3 DNA is TGTGCCAGCAGTGAGCTCGGGAAGCAGTTCTTC.

This chain links TRBV5-6 with TRBJ1-2; TRBD1 matches at 7 bases. CDR1 and CDR2 from the germline V gene are SGHDT and YYEEEE. The CDR3 length is 16 residues. V shed 0 bases and J 3 bases; nucleotides not matched to a gene: 8. For the CDR3, the DNA is TGTGCCAGCAGCTTGGAGGGACAGCTATTTTACTATGGCTACACCTTC. The encoded protein is CASSLEGQLFYYGYTF.

This clone was recorded a few times. The CDR3: CASSLVVGGLMNTEAFF. The CDR3 nucleotides read TGCGCCAGCAGCTTGGTGGTTGGGGGCCTCATGAACACTGAAGCTTTCTTT. This chain joins TRBV5-1 and TRBJ1-1; D may be TRBD1 (6 bases). Between the trimmed V and J ends, which lost 0 bases and 0 bases, there was a span of 15 bases. Per the germline V gene, CDR1 is SGHRS and CDR2 is YFSETQ. The length of the CDR3 is 17 residues.

The V call is TRBV12-3 or TRBV12-4, the J call TRBJ1-2, with D possibly TRBD1 on 5 matching bases. The CDR3 covers 12 residues. V was clipped by 3 bases and J by 4 bases, with 6 bases between them. In DNA, the CDR3 is TGTGCCAGCAGTTTGGGGGTCTATGGCTACACCTTC. It codes for CASSLGVYGYTF.